This T cell receptor beta chain came from a study of T cell clonotyping in hematopoietic cell transplantation. Regarding the study as a whole: Higher Inverse Simpson Index values in graft donor and pretransplant recipient predicted broader posttransplant TCR diversity.

This clone showed up just once. What it binds is unknown. The CDR3 spans 15 residues. Per the germline V gene, CDR1 is LNHDA and CDR2 is SQIVND (reference sequence). The V and J ends lost 2 bases and 7 bases, in that order; junction bases with no gene match: 5. Clones were read by immunoSEQ multiplex PCR, and TCRdb kept only the in-frame ones, dropping some. Here the sample spans around 7,000 clones, approximately 86% being singletons. Sample time point: recipient sample about 28 days before transplant, after cytoreduction. The sequence came from a man aged 30-40 years with acute myeloid leukemia. Some clones in this sample may be carry-over from other donors' samples. The sample consisted of peripheral blood mononuclear cells, taken before stem cell transplant. This chain links TRBV19 with TRBJ2-3; 11 nucleotides line up with TRBD1. CDR3 in DNA: TGTGCCAGTAGTATAACCGGGACAGGGGGAAATACGCAGTATTTT. Encoded protein: CASSITGTGGNTQYF.